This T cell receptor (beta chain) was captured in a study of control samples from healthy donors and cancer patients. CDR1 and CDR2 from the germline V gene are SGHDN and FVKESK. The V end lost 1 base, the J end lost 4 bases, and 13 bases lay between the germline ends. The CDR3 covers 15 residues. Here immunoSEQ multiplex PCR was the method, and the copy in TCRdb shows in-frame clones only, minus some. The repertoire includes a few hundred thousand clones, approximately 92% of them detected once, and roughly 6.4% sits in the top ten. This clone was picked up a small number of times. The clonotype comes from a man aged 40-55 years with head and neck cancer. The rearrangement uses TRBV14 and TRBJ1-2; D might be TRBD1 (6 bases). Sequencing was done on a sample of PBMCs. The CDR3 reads CASSQAGALFYGYTF. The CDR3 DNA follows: TGTGCCAGCAGCCAAGCAGGGGCCTTATTCTATGGCTACACCTTC.